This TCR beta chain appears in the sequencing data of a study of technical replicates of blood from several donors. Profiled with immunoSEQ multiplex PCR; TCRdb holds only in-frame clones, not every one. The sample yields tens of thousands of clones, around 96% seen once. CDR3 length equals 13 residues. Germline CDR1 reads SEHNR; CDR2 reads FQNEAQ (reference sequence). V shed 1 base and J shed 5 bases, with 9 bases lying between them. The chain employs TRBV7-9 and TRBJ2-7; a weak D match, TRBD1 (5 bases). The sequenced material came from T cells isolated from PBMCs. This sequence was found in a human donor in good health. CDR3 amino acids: CASSLVSRDEQYF. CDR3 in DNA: TGTGCCAGCAGCTTAGTTTCCAGGGACGAGCAGTACTTC.